The clone carrying this T cell receptor beta chain occurred a few times. Its matching antigen is unknown. This record belongs to a study of early stage breast cancer tumors. Study-wide background: ER+/PR+/HER2- status applied to about 70% of the 16 invasive breast tumors. Points from the study as a whole: Commonly generated sequences made up most enriched TCRB sequences shared between patients. Comparing each tissue with blood distinguished tumor from normal in most of the 16 patients.

The germline V gene encodes CDR1 SEHNR and CDR2 FQNEAQ (reference sequence). V shed 2 bases and J shed 3 bases, with 7 bases lying between them. This CDR3 contains 14 residues. The table came from immunoSEQ multiplex PCR; TCRdb's copy has only in-frame clones and leaves some out. The sample yields some 75,000 clones, roughly 80% seen once. The V gene is TRBV7-9, the J gene TRBJ1-4; D not resolved. The sample comprised blood. The sequence derives from a person in their sixties with breast cancer. The CDR3 DNA reads as TGTGCCAGCAGCTTACCCGGACCTAATGAAAAACTGTTTTTT. Protein sequence: CASSLPGPNEKLFF.